This passage covers 25 T cell receptor beta chains from one sample sequenced in a study of shared clonotypes between healthy human individuals (TCRdb year 2020). Library generation was performed with the immunoSEQ multiplex PCR assay. Entries here come from immuneACCESS through TCRdb and include only in-frame sequences with V and J called. Some clones fail to appear in such tables; in the studies checked, an unresolved V gene covers under half of the shortfall, and the cause of the remainder is unknown. Here the sample has hundreds of thousands of clones; 74% occur a single time. The top ten clonotypes cover roughly 1.7% of the sample. Sequenced sample: memory CD4+ T cells sorted from blood. The cell subset or site label, as the study defines it: CD45RA-negative fraction. The receptor set was obtained from a woman in her twenties or thirties in good health.

The V gene is TRBV7-9, the J gene TRBJ1-3, with D possibly being TRBD1 (5 bases). CDR1 SEHNR and CDR2 FQNEAQ come from the germline V gene (reference sequence). This CDR3 is built from 15 residues. Trimming left V 1 base short and J 2 bases short, with 9 bases between. CDR3 in amino acids: CASSLEGPAGNTIYF. CDR3 coding DNA: TGTGCCAGCAGCTTAGAGGGGCCTGCTGGAAACACCATATATTTT.

The gene calls are TRBV28 and TRBJ2-3, with TRBD2 as a possible D gene (5 bases). V shed 6 bases and J shed 4 bases, with 14 bases lying between them. Germline V gives CDR1 MDHEN, CDR2 SYDVKM. The CDR3 loop spans 14 amino acids. Written as DNA, the CDR3 is TGTGCCAGCAGCGGTAGTTCCGGGGCAGATACGCAGTATTTT. As protein: CASSGSSGADTQYF.

This clone has a single count. This chain links TRBV5-1 with TRBJ2-1, with 8 bases matching TRBD1. V shed 7 bases and J 6 bases; nucleotides not matched to a gene: 15. Germline loops: CDR1 SGHRS, CDR2 YFSETQ. CDR3 length equals 16 residues. The CDR3 sequence: CASRIRTGYLANEQFF. In DNA form, the CDR3 reads TGCGCCAGCCGAATACGGACAGGGTACTTGGCCAATGAGCAGTTCTTC.

The chain is built from TRBV6-1 and TRBJ1-2; no firm D call. In germline, CDR1 is MNHNS, CDR2 SASEGT. The CDR3 covers 14 residues. The V gene lost 1 base and the J gene lost 4 bases, with 10 bases spanning the gap. The CDR3 coding sequence is TGTGCCAGCAGTGAAGTTCGAGGGAGCTATGGCTACACCTTC. Residues: CASSEVRGSYGYTF.

This chain connects TRBV2 to TRBJ1-4, with D tentatively TRBD1 (5 bases). There are 12 residues in the CDR3. Trimming left V 5 bases short and J 6 bases short, with 7 bases between. Germline CDR1 is SNHLY and CDR2 is FYNNEI. CDR3 amino acids: CASSRDDEKLFF. The CDR3 DNA reads as TGTGCCAGCAGTCGGGACGATGAAAAACTGTTTTTT.

This chain joins TRBV5-1 and TRBJ2-5, with D possibly being TRBD1 (6 bases). This CDR3 is 14 amino acids long. Germline V lookup: CDR1 SGHRS, CDR2 YFSETQ. V was shortened by 4 bases and J by 2 bases, with 12 bases between the two germline ends. CDR3 in amino acids: CASSTGTSQETQYF. CDR3 DNA: TGCGCCAGCAGCACCGGGACATCTCAAGAGACCCAGTACTTC.

This clone was recorded a few times. The gene calls are TRBV7-9 and TRBJ1-2; D not resolved. CDR3 length equals 12 residues. Trimming removed 6 bases at V and 4 bases at J, with 9 bases between. Germline loops: CDR1 SEHNR, CDR2 FQNEAQ (reference sequence). This CDR3 reads CASSEILYGYTF. The CDR3 DNA reads TGTGCCAGCAGTGAAATTCTCTATGGCTACACCTTC.

The CDR3: CASSGNSLGGVETQYF. CDR3 nucleotides: TGTGCCAGCAGCGGGAACAGTCTAGGGGGCGTAGAGACCCAGTACTTC. The rearrangement links TRBV9 to TRBJ2-5, with 7 bases that match TRBD1. Germline V CDR1 and CDR2: SGDLS, YYNGEE. The CDR3 length is 16 residues. The ends lost 3 bases at V and 4 bases at J; junction bases unmatched: 12.

There are a few counts of this clone. The chain combines TRBV5-1 with TRBJ2-7; 8 bases are shared with TRBD2. V gave up 2 bases and J gave up 0 bases; unmatched junction bases: 1. The CDR3 totals 14 residues. Germline CDR1 SGHRS, CDR2 YFSETQ. The CDR3 DNA follows: TGCGCCAGCAGCTTTAGCGGGAACTCCTACGAGCAGTACTTC. It yields the protein CASSFSGNSYEQYF.

As regards this clone: With a much larger clone just one base away, this may be a read error. The V and J genes are TRBV29-1 and TRBJ2-3; D is unresolved. Trimming took off 5 bases at V and 7 bases at J, with 16 bases between the two ends. The CDR3 contains 13 residues. CDR1 is SQVTM, CDR2 ANQGSEA, per germline. The CDR3 loop reads CSVKVEAGNTQYF. Here the CDR3 DNA reads TGCAGCGTTAAAGTAGAGGCAGGTAATACGCAGTATTTT.

As concerns this clone: It may be a read error: a sequence one base away is much more abundant. Additional DNA sequences in this sample encode the identical CDR3. The V gene is TRBV28, the J gene TRBJ1-5; D is unresolved. This CDR3 contains 11 residues. V was clipped by 5 bases and J by 3 bases, with 2 bases between them. Per the germline V gene, CDR1 is MDHEN and CDR2 is SYDVKM. CDR3: CASSLNQPQHF. CDR3 sequence (DNA): TGTGCCAGCAGTCTCAATCAGCCCCAGCATTTT.

The chain carries TRBV5-4 and TRBJ2-1; D gene ambiguous. Germline V CDR1 and CDR2: SGHNT, YYREEE (reference sequence). The CDR3 runs 15 residues. Trimming left V 2 bases short and J 1 base short, with 10 bases between. This chain's CDR3 is CASSFESLSYNEQFF. CDR3 in DNA: TGTGCCAGCAGCTTCGAATCATTATCCTACAATGAGCAGTTCTTC.

The gene calls are TRBV7-2 and TRBJ1-3, with TRBD1 matching over 7 bases. This CDR3 has 14 residues. V dropped 5 bases and J dropped 2; count of bases not matched to a gene: 3. Germline V lookup: CDR1 SGHTA, CDR2 FQGNSA. In nucleotides, the CDR3 is TGTGCCAGCAGCCTCGGGACAGCTGGAAACACCATATATTTT. Translated, it gives CASSLGTAGNTIYF. Using reference TRBV7-2 and TRBJ1-3 for the parts outside the CDR3, the full variable domain is GAGVSQSPSNKVTEKGKDVELRCDPISGHTALYWYRQSLGQGLEFLIYFQGNSAPDKSGLPSDRFSAERTGGSVSTLTIQRTQQEDSAVYLCASSLGTAGNTIYFGEGSWLTVV.

This rearrangement joins TRBV6-6 to TRBJ1-4, with TRBD1 identical over 9 bases. Trimming took 4 bases from V and 10 from J; bases not matched to a gene: 7. CDR3 length equals 14 residues. Germline-derived CDR1 and CDR2 are MNHNY and SVGAGI (reference sequence). CDR3 loop: CASSWETGGRKLFF. In DNA form, the CDR3 reads TGTGCCAGCAGTTGGGAGACAGGGGGGCGAAAACTGTTTTTT.

Only a few counts were recorded for this clone. The V call is TRBV28, the J call TRBJ2-1; 7 bases line up with TRBD2. The CDR3 sequence is 15 residues long. Germline assignment: CDR1 MDHEN and CDR2 SYDVKM. V dropped 10 bases and J dropped 0; count of bases not matched to a gene: 9. CDR3 nucleotides: TGTGCCACAAAAACCTCTAGCGGCTCCTACAATGAGCAGTTCTTC. The encoded protein is CATKTSSGSYNEQFF.

Only a few counts were recorded for this clone. The rearrangement uses TRBV6-5 and TRBJ1-3; D not certain. The CDR3 is made up of 14 amino acids. Germline V gives CDR1 MNHEY, CDR2 SVGAGI. V gave up 8 bases and J gave up 5 bases, with 16 bases separating them. CDR3 sequence (DNA): TGTGCCAGCGGAACCTCAGGAAATAGAAACACCATATATTTT. It translates to CASGTSGNRNTIYF.

The CDR3 nucleotides read TGTGCCAGCAGTTACTCGGGCTCCAATCAGCCCCAGCATTTT. It encodes CASSYSGSNQPQHF. The rearrangement uses TRBV6-5 and TRBJ1-5; D is unclear. CDR1 and CDR2 (germline): MNHEY, SVGAGI. The CDR3 runs to 14 residues. V lost 0 bases and J 3 bases, leaving 6 bases between the germline ends.

There are a few counts of this clone. The chain has TRBV23-1 and TRBJ1-4, with a tentative D call TRBD1 (6 bases). TRBV23-1 is identified as an open reading frame with a role that is uncertain. Trimming pared 6 bases from V and 0 bases from J, leaving 17 bases between. This CDR3 spans 17 amino acids. The CDR3 reads CASSEGRGPATNEKLFF. CDR3 nucleotide sequence: TGCGCCAGCAGCGAGGGCAGGGGCCCTGCAACTAATGAAAAACTGTTTTTT.

The chain links TRBV2 to TRBJ1-5; unclear D gene. The CDR3 has 15 amino acids. V lost 4 bases to trimming and J lost 3 bases, with 13 bases between them. Germline V CDR1 and CDR2: SNHLY, FYNNEI. The CDR3 here is CASSAFLADNQPQHF. In DNA, the CDR3 is TGTGCCAGCAGTGCTTTTCTGGCAGACAATCAGCCCCAGCATTTT.

The V and J genes are TRBV7-3 and TRBJ2-2, with D perhaps TRBD1 (6 bases). The V gene's germline CDR1 is SGHTA and CDR2 FQGTGA. This CDR3 region has 14 residues. With 6 bases removed from V and 9 bases from J, the gap between germline ends came to 17 bases. The CDR3 bases are TGTGCCAGCAGTCGTCAGGGGTCTAGCCGGGAGCTGTTTTTT. It translates to CASSRQGSSRELFF.

The chain joins TRBV18 to TRBJ2-5, with 7 nucleotides matching TRBD1. With 2 bases clipped from V and 4 bases from J, the junction kept 13 bases outside the gene matches. This CDR3 contains 17 residues. From germline, CDR1 is KGHSH and CDR2 LQKENI. The chain's CDR3 is CASSPLSLQGNVETQYF. CDR3 coding DNA: TGTGCCAGCTCACCATTATCTTTACAGGGGAATGTAGAGACCCAGTACTTC.

This clone was seen a single time. The chain carries TRBV6-5 and TRBJ1-2; no clear D gene. The CDR3 runs to 15 residues. V was cut by 0 bases and J by 2 bases, with 10 bases left in between. CDR1 is MNHEY, CDR2 SVGAGI, per germline. The CDR3 here is CASSYSMGSNYGYTF. In DNA form, the CDR3 reads TGTGCCAGCAGTTACTCGATGGGGTCAAACTATGGCTACACCTTC.

The chain has TRBV5-4 and TRBJ1-1, with TRBD1 identical over 9 bases. This CDR3 has 14 residues. The junction had 5 bases not matched to a gene; V was cut back by 4 bases and J by 4 bases. Per the germline V gene, CDR1 is SGHNT and CDR2 is YYREEE (reference sequence). CDR3 protein: CASSGTGSVTEAFF. Here the CDR3 DNA reads TGTGCCAGCAGCGGGACAGGGTCGGTCACTGAAGCTTTCTTT.

This sequence joins TRBV30 and TRBJ1-3, with a weak D call TRBD1 (5 bases). Germline V gene lookup returns CDR1 GTSNPN and CDR2 SVGIG (reference sequence). Trimming pared 5 bases from V and 0 bases from J, leaving 14 bases between. The CDR3 covers 15 residues. CDR3 residues: CAWGGILYSGNTIYF. CDR3 bases: TGTGCCTGGGGGGGTATCTTGTACTCTGGAAACACCATATATTTT.

The chain joins TRBV2 to TRBJ1-2, with D perhaps matching TRBD1 (6 bases). The CDR3 loop spans 13 amino acids. The V gene lost 5 bases and the J gene lost 5 bases, with 12 bases spanning the gap. CDR1 and CDR2 (germline): SNHLY, FYNNEI. CDR3 amino acids: CASSPGTYYGYTF. CDR3 bases: TGTGCCAGCAGTCCCGGGACATATTATGGCTACACCTTC.